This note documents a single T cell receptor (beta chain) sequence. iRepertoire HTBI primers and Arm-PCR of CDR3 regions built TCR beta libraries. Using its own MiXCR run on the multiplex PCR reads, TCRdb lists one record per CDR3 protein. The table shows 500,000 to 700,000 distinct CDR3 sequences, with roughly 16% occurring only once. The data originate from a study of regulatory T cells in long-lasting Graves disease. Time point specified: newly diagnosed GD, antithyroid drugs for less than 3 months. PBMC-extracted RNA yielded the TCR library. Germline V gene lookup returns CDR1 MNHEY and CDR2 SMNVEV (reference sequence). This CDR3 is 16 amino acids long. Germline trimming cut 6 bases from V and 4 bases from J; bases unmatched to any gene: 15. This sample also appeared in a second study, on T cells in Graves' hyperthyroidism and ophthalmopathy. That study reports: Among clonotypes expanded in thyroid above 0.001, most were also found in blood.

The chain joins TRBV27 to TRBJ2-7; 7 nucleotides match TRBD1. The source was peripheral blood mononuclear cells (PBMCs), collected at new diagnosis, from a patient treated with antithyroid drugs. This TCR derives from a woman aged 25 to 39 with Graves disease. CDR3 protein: CASRGEQGRLVYEQYF. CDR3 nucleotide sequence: TGTGCCAGCAGGGGGGAACAGGGGCGGCTAGTTTACGAGCAGTACTTC.